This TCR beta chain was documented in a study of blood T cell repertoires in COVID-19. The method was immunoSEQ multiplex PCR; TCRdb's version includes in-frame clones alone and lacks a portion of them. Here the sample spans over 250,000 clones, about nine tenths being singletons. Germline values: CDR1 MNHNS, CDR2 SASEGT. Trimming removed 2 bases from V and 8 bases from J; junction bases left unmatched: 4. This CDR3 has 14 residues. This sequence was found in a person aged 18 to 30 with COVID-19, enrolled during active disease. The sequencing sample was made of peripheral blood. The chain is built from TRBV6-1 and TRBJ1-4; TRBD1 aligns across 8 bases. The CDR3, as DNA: TGTGCCAGCAGTGAACCGGGACAGGCAGAAAAACTGTTTTTT. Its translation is CASSEPGQAEKLFF.